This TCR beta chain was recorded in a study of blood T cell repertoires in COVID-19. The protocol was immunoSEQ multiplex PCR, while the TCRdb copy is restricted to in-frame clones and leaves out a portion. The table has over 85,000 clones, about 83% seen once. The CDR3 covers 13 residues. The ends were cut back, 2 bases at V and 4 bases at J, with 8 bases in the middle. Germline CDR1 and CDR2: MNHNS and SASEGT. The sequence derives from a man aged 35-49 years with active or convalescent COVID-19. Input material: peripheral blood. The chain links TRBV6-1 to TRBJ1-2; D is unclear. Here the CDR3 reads CASSETKLYGYTF. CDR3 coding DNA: TGTGCCAGCAGTGAAACCAAGCTCTATGGCTACACCTTC.